This T cell receptor (beta chain) was recorded in a study of CD39 and CD103 CD8 tumor-infiltrating T cells (dated by TCRdb to the late 2010s). Looking at the study overall: The repertoire comparisons shown came from four patients: one with an HPV-positive HNSCC, one with an HPV-negative HNSCC, one with ovarian cancer and one with melanoma. Repertoires of CD8 TIL subsets defined by CD103 and CD39 were compared with peripheral memory CD8 T cells by TCRbeta CDR3 deep sequencing.

The CDR3 contains 15 residues, cysteine and phenylalanine counted. The CDR3 DNA has 45 bases and is translated from base 1. Trimming takes 2 bases off V and 5 bases off J; junction bases not matched to a gene: 4. Via the germline V gene, CDR1 is SGHAT and CDR2 FQNNGV. For each subset, between about 9,000 and 110,000 sorted cells were used for genomic DNA extraction with the DNeasy Blood and Tissue Kit. The immunoSEQ service sequenced and mapped the TCRbeta V-J or V-D-J regions, with coverage above 8.5x for each sample. Concerning the study's data processing: Analysis was limited to productive rearrangements exported from the immunoSEQ Analyzer platform, and clonality was evaluated on the 500 most abundant clones. To quantify how much repertoires overlapped between populations, both the Morisita-Horn similarity index and the Jaccard index were used. In 5 or 6 cancer patients, Morisita-Horn similarity was measured between the TCR repertoires of CD8 T-cell subsets. TCRdb provides this immuneACCESS table in a form limited to in-frame rearrangements. Some clones are lacking; in checked studies, under half of them reflect an unresolved V gene, and why the rest are absent is not known. Clonal size and the V and J genes are those of that table, whereas D and trimming came from the DNA. This sample lists 15,000 to 20,000 clones; about nine tenths were detected once. The ten largest clones represent more than 4% of the sample.

At the time samples were collected, the patients were not on therapy, although their prior treatments varied from chemotherapy, radiotherapy, surgery and immunotherapy to none at all. Thawed cells were enriched for T lymphocytes with a negative-selection kit, adding EpCAM beads for tumor-infiltrating lymphocytes. Memory CD8 T cells were sorted as CD8+CD4-CD45RA- cells regardless of CCR7 expression. Peripheral blood mononuclear cells were isolated by Ficoll-Paque PLUS gradient and cryopreserved before analysis. On a FACSAria II, each population was sorted to over 98% purity, and the resulting cell pellets were frozen for TCR sequencing with no culture step. Comments on this clone: It has no known antigen specificity. No qualities accompany the bases; no much larger clone lies one base away.

What the authors observed across the whole study: Clonotypes from DN TILs largely overlapped with peripheral memory CD8 repertoires, while clonotypes from DP TILs were only rarely found in blood or uninvolved lymph node. DP CD8 TILs appeared to be more oligoclonal than DN and SP CD8 TILs and blood memory CD8 T cells, with about 50-90% covered by the top 30 clonotypes.

This receptor was identified in a human donor with head and neck squamous cell carcinoma. The chain uses TRBV11-2 and TRBJ2-1; TRBD2 lines up with 9 middle nucleotides. Sequenced material: CD8+ T cells sorted from blood. Read against the paper, the sample's cell subset or site label means: total memory CD8 T cells (CD45RA-CCR7+/-) from blood or uninvolved lymph node. For the CDR3, the sequence is CASSLLAGDHNEQFF. The DNA sequence follows: TGTGCCAGCAGCTTATTAGCGGGGGACCACAATGAGCAGTTCTTC.